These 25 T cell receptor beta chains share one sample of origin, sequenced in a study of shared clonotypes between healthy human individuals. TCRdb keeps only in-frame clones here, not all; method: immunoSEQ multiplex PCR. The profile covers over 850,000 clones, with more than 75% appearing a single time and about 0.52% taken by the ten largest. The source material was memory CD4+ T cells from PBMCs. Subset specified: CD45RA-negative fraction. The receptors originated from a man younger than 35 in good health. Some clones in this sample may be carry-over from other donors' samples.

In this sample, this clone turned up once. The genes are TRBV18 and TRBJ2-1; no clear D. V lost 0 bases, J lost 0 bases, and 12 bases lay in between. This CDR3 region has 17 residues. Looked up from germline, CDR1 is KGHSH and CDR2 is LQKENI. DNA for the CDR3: TGTGCCAGCTCACCACCGGCCGGGTTGAGCTCCTACAATGAGCAGTTCTTC. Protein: CASSPPAGLSSYNEQFF. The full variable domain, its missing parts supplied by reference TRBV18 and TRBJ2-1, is NAGVMQNPRHLVRRRGQEARLRCSPMKGHSHVYWYRQLPEEGLKFMVYLQKENIIDESGMPKERFSAEFPKEGPSILRIQQVVRGDSAAYFCASSPPAGLSSYNEQFFGPGTRLTVL.

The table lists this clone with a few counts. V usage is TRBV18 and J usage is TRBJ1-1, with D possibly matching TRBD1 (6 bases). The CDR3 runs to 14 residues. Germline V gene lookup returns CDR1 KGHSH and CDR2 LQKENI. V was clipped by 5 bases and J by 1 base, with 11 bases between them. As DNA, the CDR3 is TGTGCCAGCTCAGTCTCGACAGGGAACACTGAAGCTTTCTTT. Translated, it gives CASSVSTGNTEAFF. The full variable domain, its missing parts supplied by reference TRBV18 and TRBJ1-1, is NAGVMQNPRHLVRRRGQEARLRCSPMKGHSHVYWYRQLPEEGLKFMVYLQKENIIDESGMPKERFSAEFPKEGPSILRIQQVVRGDSAAYFCASSVSTGNTEAFFGQGTRLTVV.

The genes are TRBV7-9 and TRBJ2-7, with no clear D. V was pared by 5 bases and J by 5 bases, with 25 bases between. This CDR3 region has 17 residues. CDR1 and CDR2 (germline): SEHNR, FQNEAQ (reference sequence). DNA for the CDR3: TGTGCCAGCAGCCCTTGGCGTTGGGCTGAACGAGGCGACGAGCAGTACTTC. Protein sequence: CASSPWRWAERGDEQYF.

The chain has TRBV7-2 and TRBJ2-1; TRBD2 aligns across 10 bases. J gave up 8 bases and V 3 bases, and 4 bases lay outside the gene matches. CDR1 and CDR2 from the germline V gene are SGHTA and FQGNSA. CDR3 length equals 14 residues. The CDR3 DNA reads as TGTGCCAGCAGCTTGAGCGGGAGGGCCTATGAGCAGTTCTTC. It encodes CASSLSGRAYEQFF. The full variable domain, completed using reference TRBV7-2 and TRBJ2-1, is GAGVSQSPSNKVTEKGKDVELRCDPISGHTALYWYRQSLGQGLEFLIYFQGNSAPDKSGLPSDRFSAERTGGSVSTLTIQRTQQEDSAVYLCASSLSGRAYEQFFGPGTRLTVL.

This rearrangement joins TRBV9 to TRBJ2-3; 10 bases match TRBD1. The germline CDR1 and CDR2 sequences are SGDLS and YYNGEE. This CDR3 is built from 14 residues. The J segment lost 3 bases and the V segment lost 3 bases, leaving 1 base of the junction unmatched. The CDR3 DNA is TGTGCCAGCAGCGCGGACAGGGGGACAGATACGCAGTATTTT. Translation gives CASSADRGTDTQYF.

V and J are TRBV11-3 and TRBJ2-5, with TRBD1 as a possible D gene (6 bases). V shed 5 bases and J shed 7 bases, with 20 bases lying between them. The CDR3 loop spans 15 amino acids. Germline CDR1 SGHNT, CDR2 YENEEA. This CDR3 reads CASSPGGQPTGTQYF. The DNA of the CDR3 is TGTGCCAGCAGCCCAGGAGGACAGCCCACGGGGACCCAGTACTTC.

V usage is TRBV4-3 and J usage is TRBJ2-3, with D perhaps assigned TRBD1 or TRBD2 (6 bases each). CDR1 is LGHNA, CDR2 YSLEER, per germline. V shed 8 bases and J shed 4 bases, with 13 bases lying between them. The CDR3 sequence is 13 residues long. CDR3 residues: CASPLGGPDTQYF. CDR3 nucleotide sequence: TGCGCCAGCCCCCTTGGGGGGCCAGATACGCAGTATTTT.

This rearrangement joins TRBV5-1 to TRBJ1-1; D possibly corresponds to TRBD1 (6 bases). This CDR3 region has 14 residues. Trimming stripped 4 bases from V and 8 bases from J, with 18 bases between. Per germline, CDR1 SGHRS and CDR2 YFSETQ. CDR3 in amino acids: CASSKTTGTLEAFF. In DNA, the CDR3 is TGCGCCAGCAGCAAGACAACAGGGACCCTAGAAGCTTTCTTT.

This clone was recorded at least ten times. The CDR3, as DNA: TGTGCCAGTATTTCACCCGGGACACACTCCCGCCTTTTCTTT. Translated: CASISPGTHSRLFF. V and J are TRBV6-1 and TRBJ1-1; tentatively, D is TRBD1 (6 bases). The CDR3 runs 14 residues. Trimming removed 9 bases at V and 13 bases at J, with 27 bases between. Germline-derived CDR1 and CDR2 are MNHNS and SASEGT.

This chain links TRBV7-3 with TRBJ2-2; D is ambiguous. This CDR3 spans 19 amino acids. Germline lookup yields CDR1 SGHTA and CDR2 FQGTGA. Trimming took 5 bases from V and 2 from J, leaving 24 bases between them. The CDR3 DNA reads TGTGCCAGCAGCCTGGGTCATTTTACGCTCGCCGATAACACCGGGGAGCTGTTTTTT. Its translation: CASSLGHFTLADNTGELFF.

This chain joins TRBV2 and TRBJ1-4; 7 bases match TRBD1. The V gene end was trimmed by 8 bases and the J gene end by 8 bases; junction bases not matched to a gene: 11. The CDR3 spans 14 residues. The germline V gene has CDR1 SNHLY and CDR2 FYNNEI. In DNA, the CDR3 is TGTGCCAGCGTTAGACAGGGATCAGGGGAAAAACTGTTTTTT. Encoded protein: CASVRQGSGEKLFF.

The CDR3 region is CASSSSGIRTDTQYF. CDR3 DNA: TGCGCCAGCAGCTCTAGCGGGATCCGCACAGATACGCAGTATTTT. The chain has TRBV5-1 and TRBJ2-3, with 9 bases that match TRBD2. Germline V gene lookup returns CDR1 SGHRS and CDR2 YFSETQ. The trim removed 3 bases at V and 1 base at J, leaving 3 bases unmatched. CDR3 size: 15 residues.

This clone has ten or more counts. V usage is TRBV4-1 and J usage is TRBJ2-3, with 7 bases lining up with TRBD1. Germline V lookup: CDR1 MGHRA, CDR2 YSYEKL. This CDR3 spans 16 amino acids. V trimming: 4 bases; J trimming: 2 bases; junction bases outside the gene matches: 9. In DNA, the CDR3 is TGCGCCAGCAGCCTCGTAGGACAGGACTTCACAGATACGCAGTATTTT. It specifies CASSLVGQDFTDTQYF.

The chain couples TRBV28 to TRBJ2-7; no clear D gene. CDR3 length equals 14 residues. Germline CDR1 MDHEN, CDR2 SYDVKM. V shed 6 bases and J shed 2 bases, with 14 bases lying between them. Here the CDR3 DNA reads TGTGCCAGCAGGACGAAGTGGCCGCCCTACGAGCAGTACTTC. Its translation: CASRTKWPPYEQYF. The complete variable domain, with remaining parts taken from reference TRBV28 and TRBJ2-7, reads DVKVTQSSRYLVKRTGEKVFLECVQDMDHENMFWYRQDPGLGLRLIYFSYDVKMKEKGDIPEGYSVSREKKERFSLILESASTNQTSMYLCASRTKWPPYEQYFGPGTRLTVT.

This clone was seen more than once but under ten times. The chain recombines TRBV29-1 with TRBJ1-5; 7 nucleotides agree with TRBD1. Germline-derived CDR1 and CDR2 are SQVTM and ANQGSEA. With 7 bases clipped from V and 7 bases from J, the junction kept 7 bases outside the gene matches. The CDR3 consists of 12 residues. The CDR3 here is CSAATGRQPQHF. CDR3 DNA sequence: TGCAGCGCTGCGACAGGGCGGCAGCCCCAGCATTTT.

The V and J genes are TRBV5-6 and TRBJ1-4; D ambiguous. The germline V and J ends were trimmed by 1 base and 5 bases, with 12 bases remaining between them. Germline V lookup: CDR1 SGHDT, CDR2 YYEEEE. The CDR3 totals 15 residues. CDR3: CASSLSEARNEKLFF. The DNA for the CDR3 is TGTGCCAGCAGCTTGAGTGAAGCAAGGAATGAAAAACTGTTTTTT.

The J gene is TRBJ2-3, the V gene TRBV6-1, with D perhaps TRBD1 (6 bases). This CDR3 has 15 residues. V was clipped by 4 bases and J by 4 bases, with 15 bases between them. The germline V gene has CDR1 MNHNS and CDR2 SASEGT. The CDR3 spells CASSGIQGFADTQYF. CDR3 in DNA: TGTGCCAGCAGTGGCATACAGGGATTTGCAGATACGCAGTATTTT.

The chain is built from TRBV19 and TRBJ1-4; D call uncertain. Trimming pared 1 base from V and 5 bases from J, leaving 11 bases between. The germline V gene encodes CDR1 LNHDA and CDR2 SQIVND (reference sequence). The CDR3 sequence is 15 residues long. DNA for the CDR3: TGTGCCAGTAGTATAGGTAACCTCAGGAATGAAAAACTGTTTTTT. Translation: CASSIGNLRNEKLFF.

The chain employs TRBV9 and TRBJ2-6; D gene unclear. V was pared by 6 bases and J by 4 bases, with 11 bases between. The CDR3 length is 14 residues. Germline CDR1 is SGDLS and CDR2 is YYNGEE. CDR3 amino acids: CASTPLGGANVLTF. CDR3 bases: TGTGCCAGCACCCCCCTAGGAGGGGCCAACGTCCTGACTTTC.

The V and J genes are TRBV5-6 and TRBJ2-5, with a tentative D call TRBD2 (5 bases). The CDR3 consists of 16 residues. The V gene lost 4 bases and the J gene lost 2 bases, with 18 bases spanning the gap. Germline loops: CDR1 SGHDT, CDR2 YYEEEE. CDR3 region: CASSKWELRSQETQYF. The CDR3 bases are TGTGCCAGCAGCAAATGGGAGCTCCGAAGTCAAGAGACCCAGTACTTC.

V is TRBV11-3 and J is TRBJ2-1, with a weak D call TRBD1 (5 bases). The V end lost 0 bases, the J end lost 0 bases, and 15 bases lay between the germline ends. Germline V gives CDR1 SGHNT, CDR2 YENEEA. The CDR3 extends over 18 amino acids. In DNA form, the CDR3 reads TGTGCCAGCAGCTTAGATGGGGCTAGTCGGAGCTCCTACAATGAGCAGTTCTTC. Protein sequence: CASSLDGASRSSYNEQFF.

CDR3: CASSLGWTAITGELFF. The CDR3 DNA follows: TGTGCCAGCAGCTTAGGGTGGACAGCGATAACCGGGGAGCTGTTTTTT. The chain couples TRBV7-2 to TRBJ2-2; perhaps TRBD1 as D (6 bases). The CDR3 is made up of 16 amino acids. Trimming removed 1 base at V and 5 bases at J, with 14 bases between. Germline V lookup: CDR1 SGHTA, CDR2 FQGNSA.

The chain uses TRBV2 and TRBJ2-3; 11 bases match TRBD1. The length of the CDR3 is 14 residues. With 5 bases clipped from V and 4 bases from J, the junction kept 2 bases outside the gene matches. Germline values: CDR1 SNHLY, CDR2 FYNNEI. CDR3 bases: TGTGCCAGCAGTTTGGACAGGGGGCCAGATACGCAGTATTTT. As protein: CASSLDRGPDTQYF.

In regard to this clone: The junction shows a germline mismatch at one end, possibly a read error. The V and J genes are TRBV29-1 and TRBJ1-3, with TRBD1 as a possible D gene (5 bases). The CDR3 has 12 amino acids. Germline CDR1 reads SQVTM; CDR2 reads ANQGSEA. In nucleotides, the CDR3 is TGCAGCGTGCCTGTCCAGGGCCCCTTAGTAGATTTT. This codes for CSVPVQGPLVDF.

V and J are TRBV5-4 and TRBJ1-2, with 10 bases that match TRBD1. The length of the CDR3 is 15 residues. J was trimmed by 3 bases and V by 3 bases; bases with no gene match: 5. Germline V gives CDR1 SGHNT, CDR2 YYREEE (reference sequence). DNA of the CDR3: TGTGCCAGCAGCTCGGGGACAGGGGTTTACTATGGCTACACCTTC. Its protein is CASSSGTGVYYGYTF. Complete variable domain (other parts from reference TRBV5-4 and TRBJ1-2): ETGVTQSPTHLIKTRGQQVTLRCSSQSGHNTVSWYQQALGQGPQFIFQYYREEENGRGNFPPRFSGLQFPNYSSELNVNALELDDSALYLCASSSGTGVYYGYTFGSGTRLTVV.